The 17 T cell receptor beta chains below all came from one sample that was sequenced in a study of cytomegalovirus exposure and HLA in healthy donors. Primers included in the PCR were 60 Vbeta and 13 Jbeta primers. Sequenced by immunoSEQ multiplex PCR; TCRdb stores in-frame clones only, minus some. The sample lists 150,000 or so clones, roughly 80% occurring once. The sample comprised PBMCs. All receptors derive from a man aged 40-49 years in good health and CMV-seronegative.

The rearrangement links TRBV7-9 to TRBJ1-2, with 7 nucleotides matching TRBD1. Germline V gives CDR1 SEHNR, CDR2 FQNEAQ (reference sequence). The CDR3 consists of 14 residues. V was pared by 1 base and J by 2 bases, with 1 base of the junction left unmatched. The DNA of the CDR3 is TGTGCCAGCAGCTTAGTGACAGGGAACTATGGCTACACCTTC. Translated, it gives CASSLVTGNYGYTF.

The V call is TRBV4-1, the J call TRBJ2-7; possibly TRBD2 for D (5 bases). V was cut by 3 bases and J by 4 bases, with 16 bases left in between. Germline CDR1 is MGHRA and CDR2 is YSYEKL. The CDR3 totals 15 residues. CDR3 protein: CASSHPGRRRYEQYF. As DNA, the CDR3 is TGCGCCAGCAGCCATCCCGGGCGCAGGAGGTACGAGCAGTACTTC.

CDR3 DNA sequence: TGTGCCAGCAGCACACAACGTACTAGTACAGATACGCAGTATTTT. This gives the protein CASSTQRTSTDTQYF. V and J are TRBV9 and TRBJ2-3, with D tentatively TRBD2 (5 bases). Per the germline V gene, CDR1 is SGDLS and CDR2 is YYNGEE. This CDR3 contains 15 residues. Trimming left V 4 bases short and J 3 bases short, with 15 bases between.

The chain joins TRBV28 to TRBJ1-6, with TRBD1 matching 8 bases. Germline CDR1 reads MDHEN; CDR2 reads SYDVKM. This CDR3 is 15 amino acids long. The junction had 7 bases not matched to a gene; V was cut back by 6 bases and J by 6 bases. Here the CDR3 DNA reads TGTGCCAGCAGCCTCGGGACAGGCTTTAATTCACCCCTCCACTTT. Its protein is CASSLGTGFNSPLHF.

V gene TRBV5-1 combines with J gene TRBJ2-2, with 10 bases fitting TRBD1. Losses at the gene ends were 4 bases for V and 3 bases for J; bases not matched to a gene: 6. The CDR3 has 16 amino acids. Germline CDR1 reads SGHRS; CDR2 reads YFSETQ. In DNA form, the CDR3 reads TGCGCCAGCAGCCCTCAGACAGGGGGCGACACCGGGGAGCTGTTTTTT. It specifies CASSPQTGGDTGELFF.

The chain carries TRBV9 and TRBJ2-3, with 8 bases identical to TRBD2. V trimming: 0 bases; J trimming: 2 bases; junction bases outside the gene matches: 14. The CDR3 extends over 19 amino acids. CDR1 and CDR2 from the germline V gene are SGDLS and YYNGEE. The CDR3 protein is CASSVGGRGAGDLTDTQYF. CDR3 nucleotides: TGTGCCAGCAGCGTAGGTGGTCGGGGAGCGGGGGACCTCACAGATACGCAGTATTTT.

The V gene is TRBV18, the J gene TRBJ1-2, with 9 bases aligning to TRBD1. Germline CDR1 is KGHSH and CDR2 is LQKENI. The CDR3 consists of 15 residues. Trimming cost V 1 base and J 4 bases; bases outside gene matches: 4. CDR3 region: CASSPLGTGIYGYTF. The DNA of the CDR3 is TGTGCCAGCTCACCACTTGGGACAGGGATCTATGGCTACACCTTC.

This clone occurred a few times. The chain couples TRBV6-5 to TRBJ1-1; no clear D. The CDR3 runs 13 residues. Trimming removed 4 bases from V and 4 bases from J, with 10 bases in between. Per germline, CDR1 MNHEY and CDR2 SVGAGI. The CDR3 sequence is CASSLGGGTEAFF. CDR3 coding DNA: TGTGCCAGCAGTTTAGGCGGCGGCACTGAAGCTTTCTTT.

This clone was seen only a few times. The genes are TRBV5-1 and TRBJ1-4, with a possible D match to TRBD1 (5 bases). The V and J ends lost 0 bases and 6 bases respectively, with 9 bases between them. CDR3 length: 14 amino acids. Germline-derived CDR1 and CDR2 are SGHRS and YFSETQ. Written as DNA, the CDR3 is TGCGCCAGCAGCTTGGACGGAGGGGATGAAAAACTGTTTTTT. This gives the protein CASSLDGGDEKLFF.

In its sample, this clone was seen once. The chain joins TRBV6-5 to TRBJ1-2, with 7 bases lining up with TRBD1. Losses at the gene ends were 5 bases for V and 0 bases for J; bases not matched to a gene: 6. The CDR3 is 15 residues long. Germline V gives CDR1 MNHEY, CDR2 SVGAGI. The CDR3 DNA follows: TGTGCCAGCAGTGCCGGGACAGTACCTAACTATGGCTACACCTTC. Translating it yields CASSAGTVPNYGYTF.

The genes are TRBV6-6 and TRBJ1-2; D gene unclear. The CDR3 length is 13 residues. Germline loops: CDR1 MNHNY, CDR2 SVGAGI (reference sequence). V shed 0 bases and J shed 8 bases, with 10 bases lying between them. The CDR3 loop reads CASSYSGVEGYTF. The CDR3 DNA is TGTGCCAGCAGTTACTCCGGGGTAGAAGGCTACACCTTC.

This rearrangement joins TRBV28 to TRBJ1-2, with 10 bases that match TRBD1. CDR1 and CDR2 from the germline V gene are MDHEN and SYDVKM. The CDR3 is 13 amino acids. V lost 7 bases, J lost 8 bases, and 7 bases stayed unmatched. The CDR3 coding sequence is TGTGCCAGCACCGACAGGGGGCTAGACGGCTACACCTTC. Amino acids: CASTDRGLDGYTF.

This clone was recorded once. This chain connects TRBV7-3 to TRBJ2-1; 10 nucleotides align to TRBD2. V lost 5 bases and J lost 8; bases outside the gene matches: 12. CDR3 length: 16 residues. The V gene's germline CDR1 is SGHTA and CDR2 FQGTGA. In nucleotides, the CDR3 is TGTGCCAGCAGCCCCCAAGGAGCGGGGGGGCCCTATGAGCAGTTCTTC. It yields the protein CASSPQGAGGPYEQFF.

The chain combines TRBV6-6 with TRBJ1-1, with a possible D match to TRBD1 (6 bases). Germline loops: CDR1 MNHNY, CDR2 SVGAGI (reference sequence). The CDR3 loop spans 14 amino acids. Trimming cost V 4 bases and J 3 bases, with 12 bases left between them. CDR3 coding DNA: TGTGCCAGCAGTTCAACAGGGTTGGACACTGAAGCTTTCTTT. It encodes CASSSTGLDTEAFF.

This chain links TRBV7-9 with TRBJ2-5, with 10 bases aligning to TRBD1. Germline V gene sequence: CDR1 SEHNR, CDR2 FQNEAQ (reference sequence). The CDR3 is 17 amino acids. The ends lost 3 bases at V and 3 bases at J; junction bases unmatched: 10. The CDR3 DNA is TGTGCCAGCAGCTTTCTGCTCCGGGACAGGGGAAAAGAGACCCAGTACTTC. The encoded protein is CASSFLLRDRGKETQYF.

V usage is TRBV7-9 and J usage is TRBJ1-4, with D tentatively TRBD1 (5 bases). CDR1 and CDR2 (germline): SEHNR, FQNEAQ (reference sequence). There are 18 residues in the CDR3. Trimming took 1 base from V and 5 from J, leaving 20 bases between them. In DNA form, the CDR3 reads TGTGCCAGCAGCTTAGGAGCCCGGGACTGGGGCGCCAATGAAAAACTGTTTTTT. Its protein is CASSLGARDWGANEKLFF.

This clone showed up just a few times. DNA for the CDR3: TGTGCCAGCAGCGTAGACAGGGAGGACACCATATATTTT. Protein sequence: CASSVDREDTIYF. The chain links TRBV5-4 to TRBJ1-3; 7 bases agree with TRBD1. Germline loops: CDR1 SGHNT, CDR2 YYREEE (reference sequence). The CDR3 sequence is 13 residues long. The V gene end was trimmed by 4 bases and the J gene end by 8 bases; junction bases not matched to a gene: 6.